This TCR beta chain derives from a study of regulatory T cells in long-lasting Graves disease. Trimming left V 6 bases short and J 0 bases short, with 9 bases between. This CDR3 has 13 residues. CDR3 regions were amplified by Arm-PCR using iRepertoire HTBI primers to build TCR beta libraries. MiXCR was run by TCRdb on the multiplex PCR reads, yielding one entry per CDR3 protein. The sample holds about half a million distinct CDR3 sequences, 20% to 25% seen once. As for time point: persistent/refractory GD, antithyroid drugs over 5 years with positive TRAb. PBMC-derived RNA was used for the TCR library. The sample holds many counts of this clonotype.

This rearrangement joins TRBV12-3 or TRBV12-4 to TRBJ2-7; D is unclear. This TCR was sampled from a female donor with Graves disease. The sequencing used peripheral blood mononuclear cells (PBMCs), collected when the disease was refractory, from a patient treated with antithyroid drugs. CDR3: CASSLRSSYEQYF. The CDR3 DNA sequence: TGTGCCAGCAGCCTCAGGAGCTCCTACGAGCAGTACTTC.